Sequencing of this T cell receptor beta chain was carried out in a study of OX40 agonist ivuxolimab in advanced cancers. Study-level background: Among those treated, three patients had partial responses, one with hepatocellular carcinoma and two with cutaneous melanoma.

Broader study findings: Clonal expansion by week 6 occurred in CD4+ and CD8+ blood T cells (at 0.1 to 3.0 mg/kg).

Profiling relied on immunoSEQ multiplex PCR, and the TCRdb table lists in-frame clones only, not all of them. The sample contains more than 65,000 clones, 80% to 90% of which appear only once. About this clone itself: Its cognate antigen is unknown.

This clonotype was sampled from an adult with an advanced solid tumor such as melanoma, head and neck, liver or kidney cancer. This sample comprised CD4+ or CD8+ T cells sorted from blood, obtained in a trial of the OX40 agonist ivuxolimab.

DNA for the CDR3: TGTGCCAGCACCCGGGACAGGGGGATTTGGGAGCAGTACTTC. Translated, it gives CASTRDRGIWEQYF. V usage is TRBV28 and J usage is TRBJ2-5, with 11 bases fitting TRBD1. CDR3 length: 14 residues. The J segment lost 11 bases and the V segment lost 7 bases, leaving 12 bases of the junction unmatched. Germline V gives CDR1 MDHEN, CDR2 SYDVKM.